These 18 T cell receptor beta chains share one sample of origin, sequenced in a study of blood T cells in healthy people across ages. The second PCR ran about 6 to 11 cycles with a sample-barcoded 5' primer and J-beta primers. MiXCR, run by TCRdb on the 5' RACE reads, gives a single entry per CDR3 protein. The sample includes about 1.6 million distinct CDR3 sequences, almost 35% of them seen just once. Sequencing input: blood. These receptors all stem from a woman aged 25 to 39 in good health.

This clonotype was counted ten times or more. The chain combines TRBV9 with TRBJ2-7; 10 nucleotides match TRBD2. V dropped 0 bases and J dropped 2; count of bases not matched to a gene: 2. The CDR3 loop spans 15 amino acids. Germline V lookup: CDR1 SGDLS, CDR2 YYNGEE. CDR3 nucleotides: TGTGCCAGCAGCGTAGGGACTAGCGGAGCCTACGAGCAGTACTTC. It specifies CASSVGTSGAYEQYF.

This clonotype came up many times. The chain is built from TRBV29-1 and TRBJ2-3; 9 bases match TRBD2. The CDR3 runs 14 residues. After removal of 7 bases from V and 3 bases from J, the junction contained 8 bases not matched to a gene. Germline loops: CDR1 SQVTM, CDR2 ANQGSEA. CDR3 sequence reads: CSAILAGLTDTQYF. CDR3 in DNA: TGCAGCGCTATTCTAGCGGGATTAACAGATACGCAGTATTTT.

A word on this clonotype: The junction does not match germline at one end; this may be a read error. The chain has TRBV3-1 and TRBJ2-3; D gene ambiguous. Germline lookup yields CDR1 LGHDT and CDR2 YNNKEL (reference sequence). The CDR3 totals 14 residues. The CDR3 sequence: CAGSQDPGTDTQYF. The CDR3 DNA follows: TGTGCCGGCAGCCAAGATCCCGGTACAGATACGCAGTATTTT.

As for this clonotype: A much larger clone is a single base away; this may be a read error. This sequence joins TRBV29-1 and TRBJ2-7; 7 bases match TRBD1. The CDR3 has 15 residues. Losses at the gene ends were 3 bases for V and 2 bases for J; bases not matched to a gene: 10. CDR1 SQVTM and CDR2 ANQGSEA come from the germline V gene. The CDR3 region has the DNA TGCAGCGTTGAGGGGCACAGGGGATATACCTACGAGCAGTACTTC. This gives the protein CSVEGHRGYTYEQYF.

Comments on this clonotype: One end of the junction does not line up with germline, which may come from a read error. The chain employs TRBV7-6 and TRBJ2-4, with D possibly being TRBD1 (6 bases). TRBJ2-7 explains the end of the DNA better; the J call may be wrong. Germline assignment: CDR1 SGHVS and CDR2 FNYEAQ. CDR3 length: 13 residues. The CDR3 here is CAGSAGQISEQYF. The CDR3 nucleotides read TGTGCCGGCAGCGCTGGACAGATATCCGAGCAGTACTTC.

The CDR3 nucleotides read TGTGCCAGCAGCCAAGAGACAGGGGCGCTCTACGAGCAGTACTTC. Protein sequence: CASSQETGALYEQYF. This chain connects TRBV4-2 to TRBJ2-7; 8 bases are a match to TRBD1. Germline assignment: CDR1 LGHNA and CDR2 YNFKEQ. The V and J ends lost 0 bases and 3 bases, in that order; junction bases with no gene match: 4. The CDR3 loop spans 15 amino acids.

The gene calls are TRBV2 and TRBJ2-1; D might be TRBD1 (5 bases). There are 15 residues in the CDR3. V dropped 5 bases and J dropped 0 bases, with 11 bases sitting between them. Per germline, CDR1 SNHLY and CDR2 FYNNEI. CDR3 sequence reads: CASSLQDPSYNEQFF. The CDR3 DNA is TGTGCCAGCAGTTTACAGGACCCCTCCTACAATGAGCAGTTCTTC.

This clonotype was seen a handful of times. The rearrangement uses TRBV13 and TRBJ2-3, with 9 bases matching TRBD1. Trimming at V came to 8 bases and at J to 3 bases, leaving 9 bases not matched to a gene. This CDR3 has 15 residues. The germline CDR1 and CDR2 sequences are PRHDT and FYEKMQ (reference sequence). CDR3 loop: CASGWDRETTDTQYF. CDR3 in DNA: TGTGCCAGCGGATGGGACAGGGAGACGACAGATACGCAGTATTTT.

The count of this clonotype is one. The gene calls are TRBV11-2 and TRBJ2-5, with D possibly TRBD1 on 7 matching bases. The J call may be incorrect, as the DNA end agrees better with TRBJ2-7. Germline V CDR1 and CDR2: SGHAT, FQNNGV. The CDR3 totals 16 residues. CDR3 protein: CASSSSGGPLSYEQYF. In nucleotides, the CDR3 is TGTGCCAGCAGCTCCTCAGGGGGGCCCCTCTCCTACGAGCAGTACTTC.

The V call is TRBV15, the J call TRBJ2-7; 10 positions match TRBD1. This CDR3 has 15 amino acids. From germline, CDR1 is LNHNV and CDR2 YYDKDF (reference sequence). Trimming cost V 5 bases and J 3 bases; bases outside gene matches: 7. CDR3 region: CATSGKGDRGYEQYF. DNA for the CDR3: TGTGCCACCAGCGGTAAAGGGGACAGGGGCTACGAGCAGTACTTC.

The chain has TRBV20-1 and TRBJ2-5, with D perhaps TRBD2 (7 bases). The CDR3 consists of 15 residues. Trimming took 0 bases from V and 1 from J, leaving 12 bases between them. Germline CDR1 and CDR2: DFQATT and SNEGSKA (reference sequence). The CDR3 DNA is TGCAGTGCTAGAGATTTGCGGGGGCTCCAAGAGACCCAGTACTTC. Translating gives CSARDLRGLQETQYF.

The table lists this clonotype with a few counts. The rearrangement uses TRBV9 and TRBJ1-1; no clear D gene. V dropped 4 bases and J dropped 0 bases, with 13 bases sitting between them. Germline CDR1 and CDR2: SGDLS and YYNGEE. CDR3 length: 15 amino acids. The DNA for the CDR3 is TGTGCCAGCAGCTCCCAGGAGATCCTGAACACTGAAGCTTTCTTT. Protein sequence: CASSSQEILNTEAFF.

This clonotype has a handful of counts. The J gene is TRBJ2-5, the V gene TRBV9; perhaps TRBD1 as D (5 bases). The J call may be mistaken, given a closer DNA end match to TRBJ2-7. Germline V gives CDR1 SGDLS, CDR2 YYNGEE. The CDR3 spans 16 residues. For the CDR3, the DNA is TGTGCCAGCAGCCCTAGGTTGGCAGGGTATTCGGACGAGCAGTACTTC. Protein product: CASSPRLAGYSDEQYF.

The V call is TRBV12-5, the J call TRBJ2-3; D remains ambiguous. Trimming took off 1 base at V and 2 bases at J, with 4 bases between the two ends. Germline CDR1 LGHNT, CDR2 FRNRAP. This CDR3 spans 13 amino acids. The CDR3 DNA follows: TGTGCTAGTGGTTTGGGTAACACAGATACGCAGTATTTT. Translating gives CASGLGNTDTQYF.

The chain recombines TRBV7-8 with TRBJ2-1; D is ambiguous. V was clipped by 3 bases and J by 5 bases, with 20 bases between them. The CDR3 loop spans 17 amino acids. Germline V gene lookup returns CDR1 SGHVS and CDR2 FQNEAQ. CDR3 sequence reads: CASSFNRWVGLDNEQFF. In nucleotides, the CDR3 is TGTGCCAGCAGCTTTAATCGGTGGGTCGGGCTCGACAATGAGCAGTTCTTC.

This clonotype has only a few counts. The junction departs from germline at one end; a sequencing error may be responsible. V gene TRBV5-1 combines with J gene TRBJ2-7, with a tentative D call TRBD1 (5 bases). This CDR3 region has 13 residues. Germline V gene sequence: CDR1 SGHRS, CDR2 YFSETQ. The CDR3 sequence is CVSSLEQGYEQYF. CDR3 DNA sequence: TGCGTCAGCAGCTTGGAGCAGGGTTACGAGCAGTACTTC.

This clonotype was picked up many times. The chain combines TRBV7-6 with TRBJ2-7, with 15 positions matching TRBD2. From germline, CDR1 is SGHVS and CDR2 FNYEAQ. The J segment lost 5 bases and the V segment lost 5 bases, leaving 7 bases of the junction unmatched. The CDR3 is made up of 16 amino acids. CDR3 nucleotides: TGTGCCAGCAGCGGACTAGCGGGAGGGCCCAGGGACGAGCAGTACTTC. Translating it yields CASSGLAGGPRDEQYF.

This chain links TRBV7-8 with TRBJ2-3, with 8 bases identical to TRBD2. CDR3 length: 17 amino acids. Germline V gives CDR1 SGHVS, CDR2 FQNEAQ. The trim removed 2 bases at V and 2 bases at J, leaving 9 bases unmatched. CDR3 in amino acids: CASSLSYIGGATDTQYF. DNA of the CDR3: TGTGCCAGCAGCTTATCGTATATCGGGGGGGCCACAGATACGCAGTATTTT.